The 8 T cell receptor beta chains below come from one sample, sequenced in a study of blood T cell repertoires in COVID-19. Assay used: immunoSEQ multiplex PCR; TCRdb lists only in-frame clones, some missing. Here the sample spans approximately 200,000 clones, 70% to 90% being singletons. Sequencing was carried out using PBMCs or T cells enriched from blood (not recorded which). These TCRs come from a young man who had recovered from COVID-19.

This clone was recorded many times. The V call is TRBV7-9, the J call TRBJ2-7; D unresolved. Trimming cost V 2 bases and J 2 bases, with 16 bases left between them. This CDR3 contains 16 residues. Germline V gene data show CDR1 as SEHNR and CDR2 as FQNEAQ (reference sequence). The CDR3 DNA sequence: TGTGCCAGCAGCTTAACCGATGGCGGAGCCACCTACGAGCAGTACTTC. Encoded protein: CASSLTDGGATYEQYF.

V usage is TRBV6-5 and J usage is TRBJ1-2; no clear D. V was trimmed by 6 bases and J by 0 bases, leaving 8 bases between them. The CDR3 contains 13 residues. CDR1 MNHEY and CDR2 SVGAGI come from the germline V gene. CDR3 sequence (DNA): TGTGCCAGCAGCAAAGGAGCTAACTATGGCTACACCTTC. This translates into CASSKGANYGYTF.

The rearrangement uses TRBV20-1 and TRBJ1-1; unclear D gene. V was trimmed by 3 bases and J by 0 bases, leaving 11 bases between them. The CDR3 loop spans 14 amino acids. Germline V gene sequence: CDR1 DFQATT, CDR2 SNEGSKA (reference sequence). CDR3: CSASRAGLNTEAFF. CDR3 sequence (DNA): TGCAGTGCTAGTAGAGCGGGCCTGAACACTGAAGCTTTCTTT.

The CDR3 is CASSSGRSSNYGYTF. CDR3 DNA: TGTGCCAGCAGCTCCGGGAGATCTTCTAACTATGGCTACACCTTC. The chain links TRBV13 to TRBJ1-2; no definite D call. Trimming left V 4 bases short and J 0 bases short, with 12 bases between. The CDR3 covers 15 residues. CDR1 is PRHDT and CDR2 is FYEKMQ in the germline V gene (reference sequence).

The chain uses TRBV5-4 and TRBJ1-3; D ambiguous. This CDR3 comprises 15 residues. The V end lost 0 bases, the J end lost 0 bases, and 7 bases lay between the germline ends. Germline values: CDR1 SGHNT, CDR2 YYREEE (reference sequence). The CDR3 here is CASSLGLYSGNTIYF. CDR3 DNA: TGTGCCAGCAGCTTGGGACTGTACTCTGGAAACACCATATATTTT.

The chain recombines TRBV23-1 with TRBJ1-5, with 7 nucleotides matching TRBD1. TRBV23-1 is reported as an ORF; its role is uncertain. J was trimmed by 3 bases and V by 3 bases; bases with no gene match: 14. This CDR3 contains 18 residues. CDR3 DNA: TGCGCCAGCAGTCAGCTTCCTGGGGACAGTCGGTTCAATCAGCCCCAGCATTTT. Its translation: CASSQLPGDSRFNQPQHF.

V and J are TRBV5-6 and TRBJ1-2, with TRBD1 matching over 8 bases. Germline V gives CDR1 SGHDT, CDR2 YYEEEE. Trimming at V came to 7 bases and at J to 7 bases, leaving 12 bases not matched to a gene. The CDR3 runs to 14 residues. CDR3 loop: CASLSRTGISGYTF. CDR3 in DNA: TGTGCCAGCCTGTCGAGGACAGGGATCTCTGGCTACACCTTC.

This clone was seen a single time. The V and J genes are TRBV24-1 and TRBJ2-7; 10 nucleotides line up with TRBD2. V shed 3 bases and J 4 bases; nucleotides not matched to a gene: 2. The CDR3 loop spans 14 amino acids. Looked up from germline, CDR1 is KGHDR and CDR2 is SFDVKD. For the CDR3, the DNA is TGTGCCACCAGTGATGCGACTAGCGGGTACGAGCAGTACTTC. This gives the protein CATSDATSGYEQYF.